These 13 T cell receptor beta chains were sequenced from one sample in a study of OX40 agonist ivuxolimab in advanced cancers. This table comes from immunoSEQ multiplex PCR, and its TCRdb copy is limited to in-frame clones, with some not included. The sample lists 65,000 to 80,000 clones, roughly 86% occurring once. This specimen consisted of CD4+ or CD8+ T cells sorted from blood, obtained in a trial of the OX40 agonist ivuxolimab. The receptors shown here come from an adult with an advanced solid tumor such as melanoma, head and neck, liver or kidney cancer.

The rearrangement joins TRBV11-1 to TRBJ2-1; D might be TRBD1 (6 bases). The CDR3 covers 15 residues. From germline, CDR1 is SGHAT and CDR2 FQDESV (reference sequence). V was trimmed by 1 base and J by 1 base, leaving 8 bases between them. CDR3 DNA: TGTGCCAGCAGCTTAGAACAGGGATCCTACAATGAGCAGTTCTTC. It yields the protein CASSLEQGSYNEQFF.

V usage is TRBV4-1 and J usage is TRBJ2-1; TRBD2 agrees at 12 bases. The CDR3 length is 17 residues. Losses at the gene ends were 3 bases for V and 3 bases for J; bases not matched to a gene: 6. The germline gives CDR1 MGHRA, CDR2 YSYEKL. CDR3 in amino acids: CASSQLLLAGGYNEQFF. The CDR3 DNA reads TGCGCCAGCAGCCAGTTATTACTAGCGGGGGGCTACAATGAGCAGTTCTTC.

V is TRBV9 and J is TRBJ1-5; D ambiguous. The CDR3 covers 14 residues. Germline V gives CDR1 SGDLS, CDR2 YYNGEE. Trimming took off 3 bases at V and 6 bases at J, with 13 bases between the two ends. CDR3 bases: TGTGCCAGCAGCGAGGCACCCTCCCTTCAGCCCCAGCATTTT. This translates into CASSEAPSLQPQHF.

The genes are TRBV5-1 and TRBJ2-3, with 7 bases matching TRBD2. Trimming removed 0 bases from V and 6 bases from J; junction bases left unmatched: 4. There are 14 residues in the CDR3. Per germline, CDR1 SGHRS and CDR2 YFSETQ. The CDR3 sequence is CASSLDGGSDTQYF. In DNA form, the CDR3 reads TGCGCCAGCAGCTTGGACGGGGGGAGCGATACGCAGTATTTT.

The V and J genes are TRBV5-1 and TRBJ2-4; 8 nucleotides align to TRBD1. This CDR3 has 16 residues. The germline CDR1 and CDR2 sequences are SGHRS and YFSETQ. Unmatched junction bases numbered 9, after V lost 3 bases and J lost 4 bases. CDR3 amino acids: CASSSNTGGPKNIQYF. The CDR3, as DNA: TGCGCCAGCAGCTCGAATACAGGGGGTCCAAAAAACATTCAGTACTTC.

The chain is built from TRBV4-1 and TRBJ2-2; D remains ambiguous. Germline V lookup: CDR1 MGHRA, CDR2 YSYEKL. CDR3 length: 13 residues. Between the trimmed V and J ends, which lost 8 bases and 0 bases, there was a span of 7 bases. The CDR3 protein is CASFHPNTGELFF. The DNA of the CDR3 is TGCGCCAGCTTCCACCCGAACACCGGGGAGCTGTTTTTT.

The chain combines TRBV11-2 with TRBJ2-4; the D gene is possibly TRBD1 (6 bases). Germline CDR1 and CDR2: SGHAT and FQNNGV. V was cut by 5 bases and J by 1 base, with 15 bases left in between. CDR3 size: 16 residues. The CDR3 region has the DNA TGTGCCAGCAGCCCCGGACAGTCTAGGGCCAAAAACATTCAGTACTTC. It translates to CASSPGQSRAKNIQYF.

The rearrangement joins TRBV5-4 to TRBJ2-7; D may match TRBD1 or TRBD2 (6 bases each). V was trimmed by 0 bases and J by 7 bases, leaving 11 bases between them. From germline, CDR1 is SGHNT and CDR2 YYREEE (reference sequence). This CDR3 has 13 residues. The CDR3 DNA reads TGTGCCAGCAGCTTGGGAGGGGGGCTGGAGCAGTACTTC. Its translation: CASSLGGGLEQYF.

The rearrangement uses TRBV28 and TRBJ2-5; a possible D gene is TRBD1 (6 bases). The CDR3 consists of 14 residues. With 0 bases removed from V and 4 bases from J, the gap between germline ends came to 9 bases. Germline-derived CDR1 and CDR2 are MDHEN and SYDVKM. CDR3 in DNA: TGTGCCAGCAGTTTATGGGGGGCCGGAGAGACCCAGTACTTC. This sequence encodes CASSLWGAGETQYF.

This clone appeared a single time. V is TRBV7-2 and J is TRBJ2-7; D is tentatively TRBD1 or TRBD2 (5 bases each). Germline CDR1 and CDR2: SGHTA and FQGNSA. There are 15 residues in the CDR3. V lost 5 bases to trimming and J lost 4 bases, with 18 bases between them. The CDR3 DNA sequence: TGTGCCAGCAGCAAAGACGGGACCGAACATTACGAGCAGTACTTC. This codes for CASSKDGTEHYEQYF.

V and J are TRBV7-2 and TRBJ2-3; the D gene is possibly TRBD2 (6 bases). Germline lookup yields CDR1 SGHTA and CDR2 FQGNSA. V was cut by 5 bases and J by 5 bases, with 17 bases left in between. This CDR3 is built from 15 residues. CDR3 in amino acids: CASSAPDSGKDTQYF. The DNA of the CDR3 is TGTGCCAGCAGCGCCCCGGATAGCGGAAAAGATACGCAGTATTTT.

The chain combines TRBV4-2 with TRBJ1-2; D is perhaps TRBD1 (6 bases). V was trimmed by 11 bases and J by 8 bases, leaving 18 bases between them. Germline CDR1 reads LGHNA; CDR2 reads YNFKEQ. The CDR3 contains 12 residues. In DNA form, the CDR3 reads TGTGCCTACAGGACCTCAGGGGACGGCTACACCTTC. Protein sequence: CAYRTSGDGYTF.

This chain joins TRBV10-3 and TRBJ1-1, with 8 positions matching TRBD1. J lost 8 bases, V lost 4 bases, and 3 bases had no gene match. The CDR3 is made up of 12 amino acids. Germline V CDR1 and CDR2: ENHRY, SYGVKD. Here the CDR3 DNA reads TGTGCCATCAGTGGGGGACAGGCCGAAGCTTTCTTT. It yields the protein CAISGGQAEAFF.